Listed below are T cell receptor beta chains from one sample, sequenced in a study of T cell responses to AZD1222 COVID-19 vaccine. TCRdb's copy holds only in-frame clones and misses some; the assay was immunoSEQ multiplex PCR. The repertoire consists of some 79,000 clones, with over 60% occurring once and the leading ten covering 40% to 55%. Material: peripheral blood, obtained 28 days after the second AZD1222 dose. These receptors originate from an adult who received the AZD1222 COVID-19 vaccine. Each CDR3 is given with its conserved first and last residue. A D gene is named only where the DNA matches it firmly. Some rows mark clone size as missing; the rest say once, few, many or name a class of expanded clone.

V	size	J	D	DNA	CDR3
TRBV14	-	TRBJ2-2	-	TGTGCCAGCAGCCAAATGGGCTGGGGGGCTCAAGAAACCGGGGAGCTGTTTTTT	CASSQMGWGAQETGELFF
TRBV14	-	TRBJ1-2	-	TGTGCCAGCAGCCAAGTTCCGGGCTGGGGCTATGGCTACACCTTC	CASSQVPGWGYGYTF
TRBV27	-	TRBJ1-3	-	TGTGCCAGCAGTTCACTACAGGGTGCTGGAAACACCATATATTTT	CASSSLQGAGNTIYF
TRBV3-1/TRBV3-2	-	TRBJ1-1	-	TGTGCCAGCAGCCAGATAAGGAGGGCAGCCTTGAACACTGAAGCTTTCTTT	CASSQIRRAALNTEAFF
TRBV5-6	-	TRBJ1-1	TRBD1	TGTGCCAGCAGCAAGGACAGGATGAACACTGAAGCTTTCTTT	CASSKDRMNTEAFF
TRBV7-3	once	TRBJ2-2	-	TGTGCCAGCAGCCCAAACATGGGGACCGGGGAGCTGTTTTTT	CASSPNMGTGELFF
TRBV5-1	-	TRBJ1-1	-	TGCGCCAGCAGCCCCCGGACAGCTATGAACACTGAAGCTTTCTTT	CASSPRTAMNTEAFF
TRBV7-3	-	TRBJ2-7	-	TGTGCCAGCAGGTCGGTGGGGTCCTACGAGCAGTACTTC	CASRSVGSYEQYF
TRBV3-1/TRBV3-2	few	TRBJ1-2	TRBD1	TGTGCCAGCAGCCCTCGGACAGGGAGTTCGAGTGGCTACACCTTC	CASSPRTGSSSGYTF
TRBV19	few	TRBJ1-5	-	TGTGCCAGTAGTCCGACGGGGCCCAGCATGGTGCCCCAGCATTTT	CASSPTGPSMVPQHF
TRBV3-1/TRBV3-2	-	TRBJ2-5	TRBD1	TGTGCCAGCAGCCAGCTTCCCGGGACAGAAGAGACCCAGTACTTC	CASSQLPGTEETQYF
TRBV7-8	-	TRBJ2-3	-	TGTGCCAGCAGCCGCATACGGCGGGGAGGGGGGGATACGCAGTATTTT	CASSRIRRGGGDTQYF
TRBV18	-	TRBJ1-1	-	TGTGCCAGCTCTCGAGGGGGGATCAACACTGAAGCTTTCTTT	CASSRGGINTEAFF
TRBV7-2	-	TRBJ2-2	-	TGTGCCAGCAGCCGGGATACGAACACCGGGGAGCTGTTTTTT	CASSRDTNTGELFF
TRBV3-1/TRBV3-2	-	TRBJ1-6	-	TGTGCCAGCAGCCAAACTTGGGGGTCGAATTCACCCCTCCACTTT	CASSQTWGSNSPLHF
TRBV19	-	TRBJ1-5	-	TGTGCCAGTAGTCCAGGCGCGGGACAGCCCCAGCATTTT	CASSPGAGQPQHF
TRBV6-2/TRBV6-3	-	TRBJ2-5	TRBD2	TGTGCCAGCAGTGCCGGGACTAGGACTTTCGAGACCCAGTACTTC	CASSAGTRTFETQYF
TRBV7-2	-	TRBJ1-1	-	TGTGCCAGCAGCTTACAGGGGAGGAGCACTGAAGCTTTCTTT	CASSLQGRSTEAFF
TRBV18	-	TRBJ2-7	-	TGTGCCAGCTCACCAAAGGCGGCAGGGTTAAGCTCCTACGAGCAGTACTTC	CASSPKAAGLSSYEQYF
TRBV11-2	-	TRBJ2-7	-	TGTGCCAGCAGCCCCATCTCCTACGAGCAGTACTTC	CASSPISYEQYF
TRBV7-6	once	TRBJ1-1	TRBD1	TGTGCCAGCAGCCTGAACAGGGGTACGAGGACTGAAGCTTTCTTT	CASSLNRGTRTEAFF
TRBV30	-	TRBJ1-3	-	TGTGCCTGGAACCAACCCGGACACACCATATATTTT	CAWNQPGHTIYF
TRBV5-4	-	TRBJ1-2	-	TGTGCCAGCAGCTTAGGGACGGTGGACTATGGCTACACCTTC	CASSLGTVDYGYTF
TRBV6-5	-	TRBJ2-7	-	TGTGCCAGCAGTTACTCCCCAGCAGGGGCCTACGAGCAGTACTTC	CASSYSPAGAYEQYF
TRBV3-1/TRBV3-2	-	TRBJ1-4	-	TGTGCCAGCAGCCAAATACAGGAAAAACTGTTTTTT	CASSQIQEKLFF
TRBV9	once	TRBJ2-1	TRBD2	TGTGCCAGCAGCGTAGGTACTAGCGGGAGCGTATCCTACAATGAGCAGTTCTTC	CASSVGTSGSVSYNEQFF
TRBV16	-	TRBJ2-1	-	TGTGCCAGCAGCCACAATCCTAGCGAATACAATGAGCAGTTCTTC	CASSHNPSEYNEQFF
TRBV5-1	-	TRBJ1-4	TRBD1	TGCGCCAGCAGTCAAGGGACAGGGGGATTGCGGGAAAAACTGTTTTTT	CASSQGTGGLREKLFF
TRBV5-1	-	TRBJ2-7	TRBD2	TGCGCCAGCAGCCCCCTGGCGGGAGGTATTTACGAGCAGTACTTC	CASSPLAGGIYEQYF
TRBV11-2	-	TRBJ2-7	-	TGTGCCAGCAGCTCCTCCTCTTTCGAGCAGTACTTC	CASSSSSFEQYF
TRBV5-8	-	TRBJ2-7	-	TGTGCCAGCAGCTTGCCAGAAATCCTCTACGAGCAGTACTTC	CASSLPEILYEQYF
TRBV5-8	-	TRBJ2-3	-	TGTGCCAGCAGTTACCGCACAGATACGCAGTATTTT	CASSYRTDTQYF
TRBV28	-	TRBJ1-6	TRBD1	TGTGCCAGCAGTGAAACAGGGGCGAATTCACCCCTCCACTTT	CASSETGANSPLHF
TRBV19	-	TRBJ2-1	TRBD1	TGTGCCAGTAGTATAGAACAGGGGAATGAGCAGTTCTTC	CASSIEQGNEQFF
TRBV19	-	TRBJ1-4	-	TGTGCCAGTAGTATAACGGGCGGGGGTGAAAAACTGTTTTTT	CASSITGGGEKLFF
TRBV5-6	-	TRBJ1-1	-	TGTGCCAGCAGTTGGAGGGCCCGGAACACTGAAGCTTTCTTT	CASSWRARNTEAFF
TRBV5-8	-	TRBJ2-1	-	TGTGCCGTCCAACCCCCCAATGAGCAGTTCTTC	CAVQPPNEQFF
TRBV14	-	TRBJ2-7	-	TGTGCCAGCAGCCAAGCCCTTCGCTTCGGGCAGTACTTC	CASSQALRFGQYF
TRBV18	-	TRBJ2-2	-	TGTGCCAGCTCACCAGAACAGAGAGGCACCGGGGAGCTGTTTTTT	CASSPEQRGTGELFF
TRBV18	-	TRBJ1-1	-	TGTGCCAGCTCACCAGCAACGAACACTGAAGCTTTCTTT	CASSPATNTEAFF
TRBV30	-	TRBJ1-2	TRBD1	TGTGCCTGGAGTGGGACAGGGGGACATGGGTACTATGGCTACACCTTC	CAWSGTGGHGYYGYTF
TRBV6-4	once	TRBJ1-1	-	TGTGCCAGCAGCGTCCTGGAGGGCACTGAAGCTTTCTTT	CASSVLEGTEAFF
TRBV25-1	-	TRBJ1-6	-	TGTGCCAGCAATTTCGGGGACCGATGGAATTCACCCCTCCACTTT	CASNFGDRWNSPLHF
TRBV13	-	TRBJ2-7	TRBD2	TGTGCCAGCAGCTTGTCAGAGACTAGCGGGAGGAGCTCCTACGAGCAGTACTTC	CASSLSETSGRSSYEQYF
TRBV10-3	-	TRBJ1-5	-	TGTGCCATCAGTGAGGGGGAGACGGGACAGCCCCAGCATTTT	CAISEGETGQPQHF
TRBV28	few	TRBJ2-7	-	TGTGCCAGCAGTCAAAGTCGGGAGCAGTACTTC	CASSQSREQYF
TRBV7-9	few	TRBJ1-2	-	TGTGCCAGCAGCTCCCCGGGGAGTGGCTACACCTTC	CASSSPGSGYTF
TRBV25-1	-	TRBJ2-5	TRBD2	TGTGCCAGCAGCCCCCGGACTAGCGGCCAAGAGACCCAGTACTTC	CASSPRTSGQETQYF
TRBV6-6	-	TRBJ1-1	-	TGTGCCAGCAGTTACGATAGAGGACATCTGAACACTGAAGCTTTCTTT	CASSYDRGHLNTEAFF
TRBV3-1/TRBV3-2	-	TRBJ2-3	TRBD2	TGTGCCAGCAGCCAAGATCCCCGCAGCGGGGGATACACAGATACGCAGTATTTT	CASSQDPRSGGYTDTQYF
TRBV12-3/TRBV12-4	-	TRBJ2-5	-	TGTGCCAGCAGTCCCGGGGGGCAGGAGACCCAGTACTTC	CASSPGGQETQYF
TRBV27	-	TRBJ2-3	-	TGTGCCAGCAGTCAACAGCCACTACCAGATACGCAGTATTTT	CASSQQPLPDTQYF
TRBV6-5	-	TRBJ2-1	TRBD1	TGTGCCAGCAGTACGGGACAGACCAATGAGCAGTTCTTC	CASSTGQTNEQFF
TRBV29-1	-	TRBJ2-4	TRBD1	TGCAGCGCCGCCGGGACAGGGGGGCACATTCAGTACTTC	CSAAGTGGHIQYF
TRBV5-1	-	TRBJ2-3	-	TGCGCCAGCAGCTTGGAGCAAAGCGGCCCGAGGGAGGATACGCAGTATTTT	CASSLEQSGPREDTQYF
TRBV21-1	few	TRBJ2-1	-	TGTGCCAGCAGCAAAGGGTGCGCCGGAAAGGGGGTCGACAATGAGCAGTTCTTC	CASSKGCAGKGVDNEQFF
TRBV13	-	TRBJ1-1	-	TGTGCCAGCAGCTTAGGCCTGAGGGGCAGCCCTGAAGCTTTCTTT	CASSLGLRGSPEAFF
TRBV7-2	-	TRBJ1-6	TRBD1	TGTGCCAGCAGCCCGGGACAGTCTAATTCACCCCTCCACTTT	CASSPGQSNSPLHF
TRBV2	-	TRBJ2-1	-	TGTGCCAGCAAGCTTACACAGGGTCGCAATGAGCAGTTCTTC	CASKLTQGRNEQFF